One and the same sample provided the 10 T cell receptor beta chains below, sequenced in a study of cytomegalovirus exposure and HLA in healthy donors. Primers: 60 Vbeta forward and 13 Jbeta reverse. The table came from immunoSEQ multiplex PCR; TCRdb's copy has only in-frame clones and leaves some out. The data contain about 120,000 clones, over 75% of them singletons. Sequencing was performed on PBMCs. Receptors were obtained from a woman aged 18 to 35 in good health and CMV-seronegative.

The chain uses TRBV7-9 and TRBJ1-4, with D possibly TRBD1 on 5 matching bases. This CDR3 comprises 15 residues. The germline gives CDR1 SEHNR, CDR2 FQNEAQ (reference sequence). V was clipped by 0 bases and J by 4 bases, with 9 bases between them. CDR3 amino acids: CASSLATVRNEKLFF. CDR3 coding DNA: TGTGCCAGCAGCTTAGCGACAGTGCGTAATGAAAAACTGTTTTTT.

The rearrangement links TRBV6-1 to TRBJ1-2; D not certain. The CDR3 runs 10 residues. V shed 5 bases and J shed 5 bases, with 3 bases lying between them. The germline V gene encodes CDR1 MNHNS and CDR2 SASEGT. DNA for the CDR3: TGTGCCAGCAGTCGTTATGGCTACACCTTC. This encodes CASSRYGYTF.

The chain uses TRBV5-1 and TRBJ1-2; perhaps TRBD1 as D (6 bases). This CDR3 is 14 amino acids long. Trimming shortened V by 4 bases and J by 4 bases, and 14 bases separated the two germline ends. CDR1 and CDR2 (germline): SGHRS, YFSETQ. The CDR3 coding sequence is TGCGCCAGCAGCCCGCTCAGGGGCGGCTATGGCTACACCTTC. It is translated as CASSPLRGGYGYTF.

The chain joins TRBV4-3 to TRBJ2-1, with 8 bases that match TRBD2. The trim removed 0 bases at V and 4 bases at J, leaving 5 bases unmatched. CDR1 is LGHNA, CDR2 YSLEER, per germline. CDR3 length: 16 amino acids. CDR3 sequence reads: CASSQETGGIYNEQFF. As DNA, the CDR3 is TGCGCCAGCAGCCAAGAAACGGGGGGGATATACAATGAGCAGTTCTTC.

The chain uses TRBV6-5 and TRBJ1-2; no reliable D call. The V gene's germline CDR1 is MNHEY and CDR2 SVGAGI. Trimming pared 0 bases from V and 8 bases from J, leaving 13 bases between. This CDR3 is built from 14 residues. In nucleotides, the CDR3 is TGTGCCAGCAGTTACTCGATTACCGGTCGGGGCTACACCTTC. It encodes CASSYSITGRGYTF.

Concerning this clone itself: At one end, the junction sequence differs from germline, possibly due to a read error. The chain joins TRBV11-2 to TRBJ2-1, with D possibly matching TRBD2 (6 bases). This CDR3 is built from 17 residues. CDR1 SGHAT and CDR2 FQNNGV come from the germline V gene. DNA of the CDR3: TGTGCCAGCAGCTTGGGGCGGGCGGGGCAGACCTACCATGAGCAGTTCTTC. It encodes CASSLGRAGQTYHEQFF.

The chain couples TRBV18 to TRBJ1-1, with 7 positions matching TRBD1. Germline-derived CDR1 and CDR2 are KGHSH and LQKENI. V lost 6 bases to trimming and J lost 2 bases; unmatched junction nucleotides: 6. The length of the CDR3 is 14 residues. CDR3: CASSAGGLNTEAFF. In nucleotides, the CDR3 is TGTGCCAGCTCGGCAGGGGGGCTCAACACTGAAGCTTTCTTT.

V and J are TRBV11-2 and TRBJ2-7; 12 bases line up with TRBD2. V shed 5 bases, J shed 2 bases, and the junction held 4 bases outside the gene matches. The CDR3 has 15 residues. Germline CDR1 and CDR2: SGHAT and FQNNGV. CDR3 sequence reads: CASSPGLAGTYEQYF. In nucleotides, the CDR3 is TGTGCCAGCAGCCCCGGACTAGCGGGAACCTACGAGCAGTACTTC.

V gene TRBV9 combines with J gene TRBJ1-3; D call uncertain. CDR3 length equals 16 residues. The germline gives CDR1 SGDLS, CDR2 YYNGEE. Trimming stripped 0 bases from V and 1 base from J, with 11 bases between. The CDR3 DNA reads as TGTGCCAGCAGCGTAGCGGTCACAGAATCTGGAAACACCATATATTTT. This gives the protein CASSVAVTESGNTIYF.

The V and J genes are TRBV5-6 and TRBJ2-1; D might be TRBD1 (5 bases). CDR3 size: 14 residues. CDR1 is SGHDT and CDR2 is YYEEEE in the germline V gene. V was shortened by 2 bases and J by 6 bases, with 12 bases between the two germline ends. CDR3 sequence reads: CASSFLQGFNEQFF. The CDR3 bases are TGTGCCAGCAGCTTTCTCCAGGGATTCAATGAGCAGTTCTTC. Supplemented by reference TRBV5-6 and TRBJ2-1, the full variable domain reads DAGVTQSPTHLIKTRGQQVTLRCSPKSGHDTVSWYQQALGQGPQFIFQYYEEEERQRGNFPDRFSGHQFPNYSSELNVNALLLGDSALYLCASSFLQGFNEQFFGPGTRLTVL.